This entry lists 14 T cell receptor beta chains sequenced from one sample in a study of CD8+CD57+ T cells in acquired aplastic anemia. Template material for TCR beta VDJ and CDR3 profiling consisted of genomic DNA. TCRdb ran MiXCR on the reads and lists one entry per CDR3 protein. The table records hundreds of thousands of distinct CDR3 sequences, less than 35% of them present only once. Patients chosen for sequencing had CD8+CD57+ cells that had expanded, as shown by flow cytometry. Input material: sorted CD4+, CD8+, or CD8+CD57+ T cells (not recorded which) from PBMCs. The receptors derive from a human donor with aplastic anemia.

The V and J genes are TRBV9 and TRBJ2-1; D remains ambiguous. CDR3 length: 13 residues. The V and J ends lost 1 base and 2 bases respectively, with 4 bases between them. The germline gives CDR1 SGDLS, CDR2 YYNGEE. CDR3 sequence: CASSVSPYNEQFF. The CDR3 DNA reads as TGTGCCAGCAGCGTAAGCCCCTACAATGAGCAGTTCTTC.

There are many counts of this clonotype. The chain employs TRBV2 and TRBJ1-5, with no clear D. Germline V lookup: CDR1 SNHLY, CDR2 FYNNEI. The CDR3 consists of 12 residues. Trimming left V 3 bases short and J 4 bases short, with 4 bases between. The CDR3 nucleotides are TGTGCCAGCAGTGACGGGAATCAGCCCCAGCATTTT. Encoded protein: CASSDGNQPQHF.

The V and J genes are TRBV10-2 and TRBJ1-6; D unresolved. V shed 0 bases and J shed 8 bases, with 5 bases lying between them. Germline CDR1 WSHSY, CDR2 SAAADI. CDR3 size: 13 residues. The CDR3 spells CASSESTHSPLHF. The CDR3 DNA sequence: TGCGCCAGCAGTGAGTCGACTCATTCACCCCTCCACTTT.

Ten or more counts support this clonotype. The chain joins TRBV6-1 to TRBJ2-7; tentatively, D is TRBD2 (5 bases). V shed 2 bases and J shed 4 bases, with 6 bases lying between them. The CDR3 sequence is 12 residues long. Germline CDR1 is MNHNS and CDR2 is SASEGT. The CDR3 region has the DNA TGTGCCAGCAGTGAACGGGGATACGAGCAGTACTTC. It translates to CASSERGYEQYF.

The chain joins TRBV20-1 to TRBJ1-4, with D possibly matching TRBD1 (5 bases). The CDR3 has 15 amino acids. Germline CDR1 is DFQATT and CDR2 is SNEGSKA (reference sequence). V was pared by 3 bases and J by 3 bases, with 14 bases between. CDR3 nucleotide sequence: TGCAGTGCTAGCCCGACGGGGGGGGCTAATGAAAAACTGTTTTTT. Translated: CSASPTGGANEKLFF.

This clonotype was counted between two and nine times. The V call is TRBV7-3, the J call TRBJ2-2; D might be TRBD1 or TRBD2, each matching 5 bases. The CDR3 loop spans 15 amino acids. Trimming took 7 bases from V and 7 from J, leaving 19 bases between them. Germline loops: CDR1 SGHTA, CDR2 FQGTGA. CDR3 residues: CASTNGDLRGGELFF. The CDR3 nucleotides are TGTGCCAGCACGAACGGGGACCTAAGGGGCGGGGAGCTGTTTTTT.

Only a few counts were recorded for this clonotype. The V and J genes are TRBV9 and TRBJ2-3, with D perhaps TRBD1 (5 bases). CDR3 size: 14 residues. V lost 5 bases to trimming and J lost 2 bases, with 12 bases between them. Per the germline V gene, CDR1 is SGDLS and CDR2 is YYNGEE. CDR3 DNA: TGTGCCAGCAGTCCAAGACAGATCACAGATACGCAGTATTTT. Protein: CASSPRQITDTQYF.

Ten or more counts support this clonotype. V usage is TRBV10-3 and J usage is TRBJ1-6; weak D call: TRBD1 (5 bases). Trimming removed 6 bases from V and 7 bases from J, with 10 bases in between. This CDR3 is 13 amino acids long. Germline lookup yields CDR1 ENHRY and CDR2 SYGVKD. CDR3 amino acids: CAIRQDLNSPLHF. CDR3 bases: TGTGCCATCAGACAGGATTTGAATTCACCCCTCCACTTT.

This clonotype appeared a few times. This may be a read error: a much more frequent sequence differs by one nucleotide. This rearrangement joins TRBV24-1 to TRBJ2-5; a possible D gene is TRBD1 (5 bases). The CDR3 runs 14 residues. Trimming shortened V by 5 bases and J by 5 bases, and 14 bases separated the two germline ends. Germline V gives CDR1 KGHDR, CDR2 SFDVKD. The CDR3 sequence: CATSGEPRVETQYF. The DNA for the CDR3 is TGTGCCACCAGTGGAGAGCCCAGGGTTGAGACCCAGTACTTC.

The V call is TRBV25-1, the J call TRBJ2-5; D is perhaps TRBD1 (6 bases). The CDR3 covers 16 residues. V was trimmed by 6 bases and J by 4 bases, leaving 21 bases between them. Germline assignment: CDR1 MGHDK and CDR2 SYGVNS. CDR3 protein: CASSVQTPGVGETQYF. CDR3 bases: TGTGCCAGCAGCGTCCAAACCCCAGGGGTTGGAGAGACCCAGTACTTC.

Comment on this clonotype: This may arise from a read error, as a much more abundant clone is one base away. The chain links TRBV7-9 to TRBJ1-1, with D unresolved. The CDR3 runs to 12 residues. From germline, CDR1 is SEHNR and CDR2 FQNEAQ (reference sequence). CDR3 sequence (DNA): TGTGCCAGCATCGGGAGAGACACTGAAGATTTCTTT. It codes for CASIGRDTEDFF.

As regards this clonotype: A junction end diverges from the germline sequence, so it may reflect a read error. The chain employs TRBV2 and TRBJ2-5; no firm D call. The CDR3 is 11 residues long. Per the germline V gene, CDR1 is SNHLY and CDR2 is FYNNEI. CDR3 region: CASSPTEIQYF. In DNA, the CDR3 is TGTGCCAGCAGTCCCACAGAGATCCAGTACTTC.

Only a few counts were recorded for this clonotype. V usage is TRBV19 and J usage is TRBJ2-3, with TRBD2 matching over 10 bases. V lost 2 bases, J lost 6 bases, and 8 bases stayed unmatched. Germline V gene data show CDR1 as LNHDA and CDR2 as SQIVND (reference sequence). CDR3 size: 16 residues. The DNA for the CDR3 is TGTGCCAGTAGTATAACCTTTAGCGGGGGGCTGGATACGCAGTATTTT. Translating gives CASSITFSGGLDTQYF.

The sample holds many counts of this clonotype. The V gene is TRBV19, the J gene TRBJ1-2; possible D gene TRBD1, 6 bases. The germline V gene encodes CDR1 LNHDA and CDR2 SQIVND (reference sequence). CDR3 length: 15 amino acids. Trimming cost V 1 base and J 4 bases, with 13 bases left between them. The CDR3 is CASSIVGRGGYGYTF. For the CDR3, the DNA is TGTGCCAGTAGTATAGTAGGCAGGGGCGGCTATGGCTACACCTTC.